A selection of T cell receptor beta chains follows, all from one sample in a study of blood T cells in healthy people across ages. From the 5' RACE reads, TCRdb called clonotypes with MiXCR, one entry per CDR3 protein. The sample records hundreds of thousands of distinct CDR3 sequences, 55% to 70% being singletons. Sequencing was carried out using blood. The receptors originated from a man aged 30 to 39 in good health. Each CDR3 is given with its conserved first and last residue. Fields, in order: V gene, J gene, CDR3 protein.

>TRBV29-1|TRBJ2-7
CSARQGGHEQYF
>TRBV10-3|TRBJ2-5
CAISPGGYEQYF
>TRBV29-1|TRBJ2-1
CSVEARGNNEQFF
>TRBV7-9|TRBJ2-5
CASSLGWTEETQYF
>TRBV20-1|TRBJ2-6
CSARAQPGANVLTF
>TRBV27|.
CASSLDSETSYEQYF
>TRBV7-9|TRBJ1-1
CASSRQFNTEAFF
>TRBV4-2|TRBJ2-4
CASSQEEGIWAKNIQYF
>TRBV3-1|TRBJ2-7
CASSPNVGREEYF
>TRBV27|TRBJ1-2
CASGWTGLIDGYTF
>TRBV6-1|TRBJ1-3
CASSPRDRGLDPSGNTIYF
>TRBV7-8|TRBJ2-5
CASSTQGGFLETQYF
>TRBV7-8|TRBJ1-1
CASRAPGGSMNTEAFF
>TRBV7-9|TRBJ2-3
CASSFRTSATDTQYF
>TRBV3-1|TRBJ2-5
CASSQSATEGETQYF
>TRBV10-2|TRBJ2-3
CATQGTVAYF
>TRBV20-1|TRBJ1-1
CSARDNRAPNTEAFF
>TRBV20-1|TRBJ1-6
CSARESQGPSPLHF
>TRBV3-1|TRBJ2-3
CASRNPIEDTQYF
>TRBV7-8|TRBJ2-3
CASSPTSGASTDTQYF
>TRBV5-1|TRBJ1-1
CASDPGTGGTEAFF
>TRBV19|TRBJ2-3
CASSPEASVRGTQYF
>TRBV28|TRBJ1-1
CASSLTGLPLNTEAFF
>TRBV7-7|TRBJ1-5
CASSLAGFNQPQHF
>TRBV6-2/TRBV6-3|TRBJ2-1
CASKPKAGLAGLSYNEQFF
>TRBV7-8|TRBJ1-2
CASSRAGGRGYTF
>TRBV20-1|TRBJ1-2
CSAEHKRDNYGYTF
>TRBV2|TRBJ2-3
CASRFYVSDTQYF
>TRBV11-3|TRBJ2-1
CASSPTAWDEQFF
>TRBV7-2|TRBJ1-1
CASRREGGEAFF
>TRBV10-3|TRBJ2-3
CATTGGTADTQYF
>TRBV4-1|TRBJ2-1
CASSQAGQSSYNEQFF
>TRBV12-3/TRBV12-4|TRBJ2-3
CASSFSGSTDMQYF
>TRBV6-2/TRBV6-3|TRBJ2-5
CASTQTGLETQYF
>TRBV29-1|TRBJ2-5
CSSGLQETQYF
>TRBV12-3/TRBV12-4|TRBJ1-4
CASSLQGTGEKLFF
>TRBV20-1|TRBJ2-1
CSASPGTKQFF
>TRBV12-3/TRBV12-4|TRBJ2-5
CASSRTGAWAETQYF
>TRBV4-3|TRBJ2-7
CASSQARGTYEQYF
>TRBV28|TRBJ2-7
CASKTAPSSYEQYF
>TRBV7-2|TRBJ2-1
CASSPSRAVLGEQFF
>TRBV7-9|TRBJ1-6
CASSLDMNYSPLHF
>TRBV11-2|TRBJ2-3
CASSLGTSVGTDTQYF
>TRBV29-1|TRBJ2-7
CSIYQGSGYEQYF
>TRBV20-1|TRBJ2-1
CSASWAVASYNEQFF
>TRBV5-1|TRBJ2-7
CASSPAPREAYEQYF
>TRBV2|TRBJ1-1
CASSELLGEGRSFF
>TRBV7-9|TRBJ1-3
CASSNDPTLSGNTIYF